Presented here are 24 T cell receptor beta chains from one specimen sequenced in a study of control samples from healthy donors and cancer patients. Sequenced by immunoSEQ multiplex PCR; TCRdb stores in-frame clones only, minus some. The table includes more than 85,000 clones, approximately 90% detected once. The specimen was blood. These receptors were collected from a human donor in good health. The donor label of this sample is uncertain.

V usage is TRBV14 and J usage is TRBJ2-6; D gene unclear. The CDR3 consists of 14 residues. Trimming pared 2 bases from V and 0 bases from J, leaving 2 bases between. Germline V gene data show CDR1 as SGHDN and CDR2 as FVKESK. As DNA, the CDR3 is TGTGCCAGCAGCCAACCCTCTGGGGCCAACGTCCTGACTTTC. Translation: CASSQPSGANVLTF.

J is TRBJ2-3 and V is TRBV7-8; D gene unclear. Germline V gene lookup returns CDR1 SGHVS and CDR2 FQNEAQ. The V end lost 5 bases, the J end lost 8 bases, and 14 bases lay between the germline ends. CDR3 length: 13 amino acids. In nucleotides, the CDR3 is TGTGCCAGCAGCCCCCTAGAGATTGGTACGCAGTATTTT. It translates to CASSPLEIGTQYF.

This clone occurred once. The rearrangement links TRBV6-1 to TRBJ1-2; D unclear. This CDR3 is built from 13 residues. V dropped 2 bases and J dropped 3 bases, with 7 bases sitting between them. CDR1 and CDR2 from the germline V gene are MNHNS and SASEGT. The CDR3 nucleotides are TGTGCCAGCAGTGAAAAAGTGTACTATGGCTACACCTTC. Its translation: CASSEKVYYGYTF.

The V call is TRBV11-3, the J call TRBJ2-7; 10 positions agree with TRBD1. The CDR3 totals 15 residues. The V and J ends lost 1 base and 6 bases, in that order; junction bases with no gene match: 6. Germline CDR1 and CDR2: SGHNT and YENEEA. CDR3 region: CASSLGDRGYAEQYF. CDR3 bases: TGTGCCAGCAGCTTAGGGGACAGGGGTTACGCCGAGCAGTACTTC.

This chain joins TRBV6-5 and TRBJ1-3; possibly TRBD1 for D (6 bases). The ends were cut back, 5 bases at V and 11 bases at J, with 13 bases in the middle. Per germline, CDR1 MNHEY and CDR2 SVGAGI. This CDR3 is 12 amino acids long. CDR3 sequence: CASSRDRLAIYF. The CDR3 DNA is TGTGCCAGCAGTCGCGACAGGTTGGCCATATATTTT.

V usage is TRBV12-3 or TRBV12-4 and J usage is TRBJ1-3; possibly TRBD1 for D (6 bases). Trimming removed 6 bases at V and 6 bases at J, with 9 bases between. This CDR3 has 12 amino acids. CDR3 sequence reads: CASSRQENTIYF. The DNA for the CDR3 is TGTGCCAGCAGCCGACAGGAAAACACCATATATTTT.

This chain links TRBV6-1 with TRBJ2-7; the D gene is possibly TRBD2 (6 bases). The V gene's germline CDR1 is MNHNS and CDR2 SASEGT. The CDR3 loop spans 12 amino acids. The ends were cut back, 0 bases at V and 11 bases at J, with 11 bases in the middle. The CDR3 DNA reads TGTGCCAGCAGTGAAGCGGGATCGGGGGAGTACTTC. It translates to CASSEAGSGEYF.

The chain combines TRBV10-2 with TRBJ1-6, with D perhaps TRBD1 (5 bases). This CDR3 contains 13 residues. In germline, CDR1 is WSHSY, CDR2 SAAADI. V was pared by 3 bases and J by 8 bases, with 8 bases between. The CDR3 is CASSDREDSPLHF. The CDR3 nucleotides are TGCGCCAGCAGTGACAGGGAAGATTCACCCCTCCACTTT.

The chain has TRBV11-2 and TRBJ2-1; D might be TRBD2 (6 bases). Germline-derived CDR1 and CDR2 are SGHAT and FQNNGV. The CDR3 covers 14 residues. V was clipped by 5 bases and J by 5 bases, with 13 bases between them. The DNA for the CDR3 is TGTGCCAGCAGCCCTCGGGACTTTAACAATGAGCAGTTCTTC. It specifies CASSPRDFNNEQFF.

The chain links TRBV3-1 (or the pseudogene TRBV3-2) to TRBJ2-2, with D perhaps TRBD1 or TRBD2 (5 bases each). This CDR3 is 14 amino acids long. V lost 4 bases and J lost 4, with 10 bases in between. Germline V CDR1 and CDR2: LGHDT, YNNKEL (reference sequence). The CDR3 loop is CASSRQSGTGELFF. Here the CDR3 DNA reads TGTGCCAGCAGCCGACAGAGCGGCACCGGGGAGCTGTTTTTT.

This rearrangement joins TRBV7-9 to TRBJ2-1; D might be TRBD2 (6 bases). The CDR3 sequence is 14 residues long. Deletions cut 6 bases from V and 8 bases from J, with 17 bases between. The germline V gene has CDR1 SEHNR and CDR2 FQNEAQ (reference sequence). The CDR3 region is CASRRGTPIHEQFF. The CDR3, as DNA: TGTGCCAGCAGACGCGGGACGCCCATCCATGAGCAGTTCTTC.

The gene calls are TRBV13 and TRBJ1-2; 8 bases match TRBD1. The trim removed 1 base at V and 3 bases at J, leaving 4 bases unmatched. The CDR3 runs to 15 residues. Per the germline V gene, CDR1 is PRHDT and CDR2 is FYEKMQ (reference sequence). The chain's CDR3 is CASSLDGTGDYGYTF. The DNA of the CDR3 is TGTGCCAGCAGCTTAGACGGGACAGGAGACTATGGCTACACCTTC.

The chain links TRBV5-6 to TRBJ2-7; 9 bases line up with TRBD1. The germline CDR1 and CDR2 sequences are SGHDT and YYEEEE. With V trimmed by 3 bases and J by 4 bases, 2 bases remained unmatched. The CDR3 consists of 13 residues. In DNA, the CDR3 is TGTGCCAGCAGCTCTGGACAGGGGTACGAGCAGTACTTC. Its protein is CASSSGQGYEQYF. The variable domain in full, with the rest retrieved from reference TRBV5-6 and TRBJ2-7, is DAGVTQSPTHLIKTRGQQVTLRCSPKSGHDTVSWYQQALGQGPQFIFQYYEEEERQRGNFPDRFSGHQFPNYSSELNVNALLLGDSALYLCASSSGQGYEQYFGPGTRLTVT.

The rearrangement links TRBV3-1 (or the pseudogene TRBV3-2) to TRBJ2-5; maybe TRBD1 (5 bases). The V gene's germline CDR1 is LGHDT and CDR2 YNNKEL (reference sequence). Trimming shortened V by 5 bases and J by 0 bases, and 10 bases separated the two germline ends. This CDR3 is built from 14 residues. The CDR3 DNA reads as TGTGCCAGCAGCTCGCGGACACACCAAGAGACCCAGTACTTC. Translated: CASSSRTHQETQYF.

This clone was found once. The chain uses TRBV7-8 and TRBJ1-3; no clear D. This CDR3 is built from 14 residues. Trimming took off 6 bases at V and 0 bases at J, with 9 bases between the two ends. Germline V CDR1 and CDR2: SGHVS, FQNEAQ. CDR3 nucleotide sequence: TGTGCCAGCAGTTTGGTAGGCTCTGGAAACACCATATATTTT. It specifies CASSLVGSGNTIYF.

The chain links TRBV19 to TRBJ1-6, with 7 nucleotides matching TRBD1. Germline V gives CDR1 LNHDA, CDR2 SQIVND (reference sequence). Trimming at V came to 6 bases and at J to 6 bases, leaving 8 bases not matched to a gene. The CDR3 consists of 15 residues. The CDR3 is CASRTGQRINSPLHF. CDR3 coding DNA: TGTGCCAGTAGGACGGGACAGAGGATTAATTCACCCCTCCACTTT.

This clone came up a few times. The chain recombines TRBV27 with TRBJ1-6; 7 bases fit TRBD1. The trim removed 6 bases at V and 14 bases at J, leaving 16 bases unmatched. CDR1 is MNHEY and CDR2 is SMNVEV in the germline V gene (reference sequence). This CDR3 comprises 15 residues. In nucleotides, the CDR3 is TGTGCCAGCAGCCTTCAACGGACAGGCTGGGTGTCCCTCCACTTT. Its translation is CASSLQRTGWVSLHF.

This CDR3 is CASTAWADTQYF. Here the CDR3 DNA reads TGTGCCAGCACAGCCTGGGCAGATACGCAGTATTTT. V gene TRBV11-2 combines with J gene TRBJ2-3; unclear D gene. V dropped 7 bases and J dropped 4 bases, with 9 bases sitting between them. Germline V gene sequence: CDR1 SGHAT, CDR2 FQNNGV. The length of the CDR3 is 12 residues.

The chain recombines TRBV28 with TRBJ1-2; tentatively, D is TRBD1 (6 bases). Deletions cut 8 bases from V and 5 bases from J, with 15 bases between. Germline V gene sequence: CDR1 MDHEN, CDR2 SYDVKM. The CDR3 length is 13 residues. CDR3 coding DNA: TGTGCCAGCGGGACACCAGAGAAATATGGCTACACCTTC. It specifies CASGTPEKYGYTF.

This chain connects TRBV29-1 to TRBJ1-3; no clear D gene. V was cut by 3 bases and J by 3 bases, with 12 bases left in between. CDR1 SQVTM and CDR2 ANQGSEA come from the germline V gene. The CDR3 runs to 14 residues. CDR3 protein: CSVEETEVGNTIYF. DNA for the CDR3: TGCAGCGTTGAGGAGACTGAGGTTGGAAACACCATATATTTT.

The chain carries TRBV3-1 (or the pseudogene TRBV3-2) and TRBJ2-3; D gene ambiguous. This CDR3 has 13 amino acids. V was trimmed by 6 bases and J by 0 bases, leaving 7 bases between them. CDR1 and CDR2 (germline): LGHDT, YNNKEL (reference sequence). The CDR3 DNA reads TGTGCCAGCAGGGGAACTAGCACAGATACGCAGTATTTT. Translating it yields CASRGTSTDTQYF.

V usage is TRBV5-1 and J usage is TRBJ1-5; 7 bases line up with TRBD1. This CDR3 comprises 15 residues. Germline values: CDR1 SGHRS, CDR2 YFSETQ. After removal of 4 bases from V and 5 bases from J, the junction contained 9 bases not matched to a gene. For the CDR3, the DNA is TGCGCCAGCAGCCCAGCGGGGACAGACGATCAGCCCCAGCATTTT. It yields the protein CASSPAGTDDQPQHF.

This sequence joins TRBV30 and TRBJ2-6; 7 bases are shared with TRBD2. The germline gives CDR1 GTSNPN, CDR2 SVGIG (reference sequence). The junction had 3 bases not matched to a gene; V was cut back by 4 bases and J by 0 bases. This CDR3 comprises 15 residues. The CDR3 bases are TGTGCCTGGATGGGGAGGGCCTCTGGGGCCAACGTCCTGACTTTC. Translating gives CAWMGRASGANVLTF.

The chain uses TRBV5-1 and TRBJ2-7; D ambiguous. The CDR3 runs 13 residues. Trimming removed 0 bases at V and 5 bases at J, with 9 bases between. Germline V gives CDR1 SGHRS, CDR2 YFSETQ. Written as DNA, the CDR3 is TGCGCCAGCAGCTTGGTTCCCCGGGACGAGCAGTACTTC. Translation gives CASSLVPRDEQYF.